This T cell receptor (beta chain) was recovered during a study of CD8 T cells in ankylosing spondylitis. Notes on the study in general: Ankylosing spondylitis blood appeared to be characterized by a TCR beta motif of under ten highly homologous variants. The authors found the disease-linked clones to be CD8+ and relatively rare in peripheral blood. As reported, disease-linked clones showed significant enrichment in matched ankylosing spondylitis synovial fluid.

Libraries for TCR beta were made by quantitative 5'-RACE with molecular barcodes. TCRdb processed the 5' RACE reads anew with MiXCR; each CDR3 protein has one entry. The table shows about 200,000 distinct CDR3 sequences, with 20% to 30% occurring only once. At least ten counts were recorded for this clonotype. Antigen unknown. The CDR3 consists of 14 residues. J lost 4 bases, V lost 6 bases, and 8 bases had no gene match. Germline V gene sequence: CDR1 MNHNS, CDR2 SASEGT. The V and J genes are TRBV6-1 and TRBJ2-5; TRBD2 aligns across 7 bases. The sample was blood, either unsorted or a sorted T cell fraction (not recorded which). This clonotype was sampled from a male donor with ankylosing spondylitis or in good health (not recorded which). The CDR3 DNA follows: TGTGCCAGCAGACTAGGCGGGAGCAGAGAGACCCAGTACTTC. This encodes CASRLGGSRETQYF.